The 25 T cell receptor beta chains below were found in one sample sequenced in a study of cytomegalovirus exposure and HLA in healthy donors. Use of 60 Vbeta and 13 Jbeta primers characterized the PCR. The assay was immunoSEQ multiplex PCR, and TCRdb's table has in-frame clones only and misses some. The table has some 150,000 clones, 75% seen once; the top ten hold over 6.5%. Sequencing was carried out using PBMCs. These receptors came from a man aged 30 to 45 in good health and CMV-seronegative.

The chain recombines TRBV19 with TRBJ2-7; 8 bases align to TRBD1. V lost 5 bases to trimming and J lost 4 bases; unmatched junction nucleotides: 7. The CDR3 has 14 residues. Germline CDR1 and CDR2: LNHDA and SQIVND (reference sequence). Here the CDR3 reads CASSQRQGPYEQYF. CDR3 sequence (DNA): TGTGCCAGTAGTCAGCGACAGGGGCCTTACGAGCAGTACTTC.

V is TRBV5-1 and J is TRBJ2-7; 7 bases are a match to TRBD1. The trim removed 5 bases at V and 3 bases at J, leaving 8 bases unmatched. From germline, CDR1 is SGHRS and CDR2 YFSETQ. The CDR3 runs to 14 residues. CDR3 coding DNA: TGCGCCAGCAGTTCCAAACCAGGGGGCTACGAGCAGTACTTC. This codes for CASSSKPGGYEQYF.

The chain couples TRBV11-2 to TRBJ2-7; 9 bases align to TRBD2. V shed 0 bases and J 2 bases; nucleotides not matched to a gene: 2. The CDR3 covers 15 residues. CDR1 SGHAT and CDR2 FQNNGV come from the germline V gene. DNA of the CDR3: TGTGCCAGCAGCTTAGAAGCGGGGGGAACCTACGAGCAGTACTTC. Residues: CASSLEAGGTYEQYF.

Regarding this clone: At one end, the junction sequence differs from germline, possibly due to a read error. This chain joins TRBV6-6 and TRBJ2-6; D might be TRBD1 (5 bases). Per the germline V gene, CDR1 is MNHNY and CDR2 is SVGAGI (reference sequence). The CDR3 sequence is 14 residues long. The CDR3 region has the DNA TGTGCCAGCAGTTACAGCTCTGGGGCCAACGGCCTGACTTTC. The encoded protein is CASSYSSGANGLTF.

In this sample, this clone turned up a few times. The rearrangement joins TRBV20-1 to TRBJ1-3; TRBD1 agrees at 7 bases. The ends lost 6 bases at V and 15 bases at J; junction bases unmatched: 11. The CDR3 loop spans 11 amino acids. The germline CDR1 and CDR2 sequences are DFQATT and SNEGSKA (reference sequence). CDR3 DNA: TGCAGTGCATCGAGGGGGCCCTACACATATTTT. Amino acid sequence: CSASRGPYTYF.

The V gene is TRBV4-2, the J gene TRBJ2-1, with 9 bases identical to TRBD2. Germline trimming cut 4 bases from V and 10 bases from J; bases unmatched to any gene: 20. The CDR3 totals 18 residues. Germline lookup yields CDR1 LGHNA and CDR2 YNFKEQ. The DNA of the CDR3 is TGTGCCAGCAGCCTACAGGGCCAGGGTAGCGGGGGCGGGGAGGAGCAGTTCTTC. Its translation: CASSLQGQGSGGGEEQFF.

This clone was observed a handful of times. The chain uses TRBV10-3 and TRBJ1-1; a possible D gene is TRBD1 (6 bases). CDR3 length: 18 amino acids. Germline lookup yields CDR1 ENHRY and CDR2 SYGVKD. Trimming stripped 8 bases from V and 0 bases from J, with 25 bases between. CDR3 region: CAISFGGKAGVLNTEAFF. CDR3 DNA: TGTGCCATCTCTTTTGGGGGCAAAGCAGGCGTCCTGAACACTGAAGCTTTCTTT.

This clone was detected only a few times. The chain links TRBV11-3 to TRBJ1-3, with D unclear. This CDR3 is built from 13 residues. The V end lost 4 bases, the J end lost 3 bases, and 7 bases lay between the germline ends. Germline loops: CDR1 SGHNT, CDR2 YENEEA. The CDR3 sequence: CASSSGVGNTIYF. The CDR3 DNA reads TGTGCCAGCAGCTCGGGAGTTGGAAACACCATATATTTT.

V and J are TRBV27 and TRBJ1-1; 7 bases agree with TRBD1. Trimming at V came to 0 bases and at J to 1 base, leaving 5 bases not matched to a gene. CDR1 and CDR2 from the germline V gene are MNHEY and SMNVEV (reference sequence). The CDR3 length is 16 residues. CDR3 DNA: TGTGCCAGCAGTTTATCGTTTGGGACAGCGAACACTGAAGCTTTCTTT. Translated, it gives CASSLSFGTANTEAFF.

This chain joins TRBV5-1 and TRBJ2-7; 10 bases agree with TRBD1. The CDR3 sequence is 14 residues long. With 4 bases clipped from V and 7 bases from J, the junction kept 8 bases outside the gene matches. The germline CDR1 and CDR2 sequences are SGHRS and YFSETQ. For the CDR3, the DNA is TGCGCCAGCAGCCCCGGGACAGGGGCGGAGGAGCAGTACTTC. Protein product: CASSPGTGAEEQYF.

The chain is built from TRBV2 and TRBJ2-3; 15 nucleotides match TRBD2. Looked up from germline, CDR1 is SNHLY and CDR2 is FYNNEI. The CDR3 runs to 19 residues. V lost 5 bases to trimming and J lost 1 base; unmatched junction nucleotides: 10. The DNA of the CDR3 is TGTGCCAGCAGTCTAGCGGGGACTAGCGGGGGGCCCCGCACAGATACGCAGTATTTT. It is translated as CASSLAGTSGGPRTDTQYF.

The rearrangement links TRBV9 to TRBJ2-5; 9 bases agree with TRBD2. CDR1 SGDLS and CDR2 YYNGEE come from the germline V gene. Trimming cost V 2 bases and J 5 bases; bases outside gene matches: 4. The CDR3 length is 14 residues. CDR3 region: CASSVSGGVETQYF. The CDR3 nucleotides are TGTGCCAGCAGCGTTAGCGGGGGAGTTGAGACCCAGTACTTC.

This clone was recorded once. The rearrangement uses TRBV27 and TRBJ1-2; 8 bases match TRBD1. The CDR3 loop spans 15 amino acids. The germline CDR1 and CDR2 sequences are MNHEY and SMNVEV (reference sequence). V lost 4 bases, J lost 6 bases, and 10 bases stayed unmatched. The CDR3, as DNA: TGTGCCAGCAGTTCCCAACTCCAGGGGGCTGATGGCTACACCTTC. Translated, it gives CASSSQLQGADGYTF.

The V gene is TRBV19, the J gene TRBJ1-2; perhaps TRBD1 as D (5 bases). Trimming took off 1 base at V and 0 bases at J, with 12 bases between the two ends. The CDR3 spans 16 residues. Germline V lookup: CDR1 LNHDA, CDR2 SQIVND (reference sequence). CDR3 bases: TGTGCCAGTAGTATAGTGCACAGGACCTCTAACTATGGCTACACCTTC. This gives the protein CASSIVHRTSNYGYTF.

This clone was counted only a few times. The V and J genes are TRBV2 and TRBJ2-3; no firm D call. CDR1 SNHLY and CDR2 FYNNEI come from the germline V gene. The V gene lost 5 bases and the J gene lost 1 base, with 10 bases spanning the gap. The CDR3 loop spans 14 amino acids. Written as DNA, the CDR3 is TGTGCCAGCAGTCTCTCTTATCGCACAGATACGCAGTATTTT. Protein product: CASSLSYRTDTQYF.

The chain combines TRBV4-1 with TRBJ1-3; D remains ambiguous. This CDR3 contains 15 residues. Germline V gene lookup returns CDR1 MGHRA and CDR2 YSYEKL. With 3 bases removed from V and 4 bases from J, the gap between germline ends came to 13 bases. CDR3 sequence (DNA): TGCGCCAGCAGCCAGAGACCTTTCGGGGGAAACACCATATATTTT. This gives the protein CASSQRPFGGNTIYF.

This chain links TRBV5-1 with TRBJ1-4; no firm D call. The CDR3 runs to 16 residues. Trimming stripped 0 bases from V and 6 bases from J, with 15 bases between. Looked up from germline, CDR1 is SGHRS and CDR2 is YFSETQ. This chain's CDR3 is CASSLGDPRRDEKLFF. The CDR3 DNA follows: TGCGCCAGCAGCTTGGGAGATCCCCGGAGAGATGAAAAACTGTTTTTT.

V usage is TRBV7-9 and J usage is TRBJ2-7; 7 bases match TRBD1. This CDR3 has 14 residues. The germline gives CDR1 SEHNR, CDR2 FQNEAQ (reference sequence). The ends lost 3 bases at V and 3 bases at J; junction bases unmatched: 5. The CDR3 spells CASSLRQGIYEQYF. The CDR3 DNA sequence: TGTGCCAGCAGCTTGCGACAGGGAATCTACGAGCAGTACTTC.

The rearrangement joins TRBV10-3 to TRBJ2-5; 7 bases are a match to TRBD2. The CDR3 runs to 16 residues. The J segment lost 1 base and the V segment lost 2 bases, leaving 7 bases of the junction unmatched. The germline gives CDR1 ENHRY, CDR2 SYGVKD. The CDR3, as DNA: TGTGCCATCAGTGAGGGGAGGGCAGGTACCCAAGAGACCCAGTACTTC. Protein: CAISEGRAGTQETQYF.

The chain joins TRBV7-9 to TRBJ2-4; TRBD1 aligns across 7 bases. The CDR3 is made up of 14 amino acids. The germline gives CDR1 SEHNR, CDR2 FQNEAQ (reference sequence). J gave up 1 base and V 8 bases, and 5 bases lay outside the gene matches. The CDR3 protein is CASAGGLAKNIQYF. The CDR3 DNA reads TGTGCCAGCGCAGGGGGTTTGGCCAAAAACATTCAGTACTTC.

Written as DNA, the CDR3 is TGTGCCAGCAGCTCATCCGAGACTAGCGGTGGCGGGGAGCTGTTTTTT. Translation gives CASSSSETSGGGELFF. The V and J genes are TRBV7-9 and TRBJ2-2; 9 positions agree with TRBD2. Germline CDR1 and CDR2: SEHNR and FQNEAQ (reference sequence). The trim removed 4 bases at V and 7 bases at J, leaving 10 bases unmatched. The CDR3 loop spans 16 amino acids.

The V gene is TRBV5-5, the J gene TRBJ1-1; no reliable D call. From germline, CDR1 is SGHKS and CDR2 YYEKEE (reference sequence). The V and J ends lost 3 bases and 0 bases respectively, with 15 bases between them. The CDR3 totals 16 residues. The CDR3 coding sequence is TGTGCCAGCAGCTCGTCCGCCGTATACATGAACACTGAAGCTTTCTTT. Translated: CASSSSAVYMNTEAFF.

The genes are TRBV9 and TRBJ2-5, with D perhaps TRBD2 (7 bases). The ends were cut back, 4 bases at V and 5 bases at J, with 18 bases in the middle. Per germline, CDR1 SGDLS and CDR2 YYNGEE. The CDR3 covers 15 residues. CDR3 DNA: TGTGCCAGCAGCCTCCGACTAGGGAGGGGGGAGACCCAGTACTTC. Translation gives CASSLRLGRGETQYF.

This clone showed up just a few times. This chain uses TRBV6-5 with TRBJ2-7; 9 bases line up with TRBD1. CDR1 and CDR2 from the germline V gene are MNHEY and SVGAGI. V shed 6 bases and J 2 bases; nucleotides not matched to a gene: 5. CDR3 length equals 14 residues. CDR3 amino acids: CASSRDRATYEQYF. The DNA for the CDR3 is TGTGCCAGCAGCCGGGACAGGGCCACCTACGAGCAGTACTTC.

The chain carries TRBV7-9 and TRBJ1-1; D is possibly TRBD1 (5 bases). Germline V CDR1 and CDR2: SEHNR, FQNEAQ (reference sequence). Trimming took 2 bases from V and 7 from J, leaving 11 bases between them. The CDR3 extends over 13 amino acids. The CDR3 nucleotides read TGTGCCAGCAGCTTAATCAGGGAGGGTGAAGCTTTCTTT. Protein product: CASSLIREGEAFF.